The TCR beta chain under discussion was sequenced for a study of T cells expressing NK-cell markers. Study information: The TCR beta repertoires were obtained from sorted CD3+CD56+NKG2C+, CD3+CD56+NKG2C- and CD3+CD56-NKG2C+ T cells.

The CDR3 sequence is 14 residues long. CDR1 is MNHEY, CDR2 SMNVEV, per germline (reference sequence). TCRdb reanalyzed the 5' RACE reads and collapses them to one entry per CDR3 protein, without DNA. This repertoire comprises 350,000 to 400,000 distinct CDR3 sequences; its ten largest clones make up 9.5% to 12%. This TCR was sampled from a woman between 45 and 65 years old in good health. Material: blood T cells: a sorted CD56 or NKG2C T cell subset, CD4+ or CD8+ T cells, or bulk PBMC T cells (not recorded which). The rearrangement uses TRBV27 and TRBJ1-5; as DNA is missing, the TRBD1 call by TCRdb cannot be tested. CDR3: CASSPGQNGQPQHF.